This TCR beta chain was sequenced in a study of cytomegalovirus exposure and HLA in healthy donors (dated by TCRdb to about 2017). About the study as a whole: According to an earlier analysis of around 600 of the donors, roughly 180 million T cells yielded 95 million to 140 million unique TCR beta sequences and roughly 280 Gb of sequence data. Around 320 gigabases of sequencing data and approximately 93 million unique TCR sequences were included in an early release covering about 600 HLA-typed donors. Of the 300 to 450 genotyped donors, 65% to 90% were placed in the genetic ancestry cluster associated with self-reported Caucasian donors. The study aimed to test whether cataloging public T cell receptors could reveal signatures of past pathogen exposure. The study used immunosequencing to profile the T cell repertoires of hundreds of subjects and linked those repertoires to cytomegalovirus serostatus. Besides the first cohort of some 670 subjects, a separate validation cohort made up of 95 to 150 different subjects was used. High-throughput TCR immunosequencing, statistical association of individual TCRs with disease status, and machine learning were combined to predict cytomegalovirus infection status. A later analysis re-analyzed previously published TCR beta repertoires from 500 to 700 donors and added high-resolution HLA genotyping to study TCR occurrence patterns. In the later analysis, no new phenotypic data were used to find candidate immune exposures; instead, reliance was placed on TCR beta sequences and their occurrence across donors. To decide whether each TCR beta V gene segment behaved as functional or pseudogenic, an earlier analysis of some 600 of the donors relied on high-throughput TCR beta sequencing. Alongside the repertoire data, information on donor age, sex, ethnicity and CMV serostatus was compiled. Genome-wide SNP genotypes for about three fifths of the roughly 670 donors were used in a later genetic analysis, which treated that subset as a discovery cohort. All discovery cohort repertoires had been generated on a single sequencing platform. HLA typing covered class I and class II loci at four-digit resolution. Typing coverage differed by locus: A, B, C, DRB1 and DQB1 were typed in about 629-630 donors, DQA1 in 522, DPA1 in some 600, and DPB1 in around 440. About 5 DR-DQ haplotypes were handled as single units for association and clustering, since linkage in the cohort was strong. Among roughly 370 genotyped donors of the cohort, an average of roughly 240,000 unique TCR beta nucleotide sequences were sequenced per donor, roughly 18% of them non-productive.

The study at large found these results: Sequencing depth was assumed to be roughly uniform across donors in the presence/absence analyses, though that assumption may not hold. Some IMGT-functional V segments, including TRBV6-2 and TRBV6-3, could not be distinguished by the 87-base-pair reads and were therefore excluded. At a false discovery rate of 0.05, a later analysis linked 15,000 to 20,000 TCR beta sequences to specific HLA alleles. An association between a missense DCLRE1C variant and V-gene and J-gene trimming of TCR beta chains was found in a later genetic analysis and replicated in an independent cohort. The only immune exposure information available for the cohort was CMV serostatus. A few of the identified cytomegalovirus-associated TCR beta chains were confirmed in vitro to be specific for cytomegalovirus antigens. In a later analysis, HLA-associated TCR beta chains showed more clonal expansion and lower generation probabilities than non-associated chains that were equally common. In both the original and validation cohorts, the classifier was reported to diagnose cytomegalovirus status with high specificity and sensitivity. In the study, around 150 TCR beta chains were listed as associated with cytomegalovirus. The authors suggested that the approach could potentially be generalized to other disease states and immunological phenotypes. Most CMV-associated TCR beta chains appeared to be HLA-restricted in a later analysis, and the HLA associations seemed to be driven largely by CMV exposure. Broadly in line with IMGT annotations, most TCR beta V segments showed up in productive rearrangements about 90% or about 30% of the time in an earlier analysis of under 700 of the donors. A further reported finding was that TCR beta sequences accurately predicted the HLA-A and HLA-B alleles for most subjects in the first cohort. Linkage disequilibrium might explain the correlated functional status among segregating V segments, but an unknown experimental factor could not be ruled out. A later analysis found that TCR association rates varied across HLA loci, with DRB1 alleles showing the most associated TCRs and HLA-C alleles the fewest. Assigning TCR associations to individual alleles was difficult when HLA alleles, especially DR and DQ, strongly co-occurred. A cluster of highly shared sequence variants was judged likely to represent a technical artifact of the sequencing pipeline. While some public TCRs were present in many individuals, most TCR sequences turned up only very rarely across donors. In a later analysis, several top co-occurrence clusters were reported to appear linked to parvovirus B19, influenza, CMV and Epstein-Barr virus. Only TCR beta chains were sequenced in this cohort, and the absence of alpha or paired-chain data limited detectable features. The earlier analysis of approximately 590 of the donors excluded some 16 rarely observed V segments, including chromosome 9 orphons, because counts were too low. A later genetic analysis reported fewer N-insertions in productive TCRs among donors in an Asian-associated ancestry cluster than the approximately 670-donor mean. Because HLA typing was unavailable for some donors at each locus, only the typed subset was used in association tests.

Library method: the immunoSEQ multiplex PCR assay. A mixture of 60 forward primers for TCR Vbeta segments and 13 reverse primers for TCR Jbeta segments was used in the multiplex PCR. A multiplex PCR assay on genomic DNA amplified the CDR3 region of rearranged TCR beta genes. The amplified TCR beta libraries were sequenced on the Illumina HiSeq System as 87-base-pair reads. The authors processed their data as follows. In a later analysis, roughly 80 million unique TCR beta chains were counted across the roughly 670 repertoires, and about 9.9 million of these chains were shared by at least two donors. Raw reads were error-corrected and collapsed into unique sequences by a nearest-neighbor algorithm in which closely related sequences were merged to remove PCR and sequencing errors. V, D and J gene segments were assigned by aligning CDR3 sequences to IMGT reference sequences. For a sequence to be retained, a match of at least six nucleotides to both a V gene segment and a J gene segment was required. Rearrangements were called productive when the CDR3 lacked stop codons and stayed in frame with V and J; all others were non-productive. CDR3 was defined by IMGT convention, running from the second conserved V-encoded cysteine to the conserved J-encoded phenylalanine. Sequences without an unambiguous match to a single V gene segment were excluded from the earlier analysis of about 600 of the donors. An earlier analysis of roughly 590 of the donors called V segments functional above 56.7% productive rearrangements and segregating when the between-donor standard deviation exceeded 5%. To diagnose cytomegalovirus status from the catalog of TCR beta chain sequences, a statistical classification framework was built. A later analysis assigned V and J genes by comparing TCR nucleotide sequences with IMGT/GENE-DB human TR gene sequences. The TCRdist pipeline was used in a later analysis to assign CDR3 sequences and most-parsimonious VDJ recombination scenarios. A later analysis defined each TCR beta chain by its CDR3 amino acid sequence plus V-gene family, and excluded reads lacking a unique V-gene family. To address suspected cross-contamination and a sequencing artifact, a later analysis removed approximately 600 highly shared, low-generation-probability nucleotide sequences. In a later analysis, a clonal expansion index was calculated for each public chain from normalized within-repertoire ranks of inferred template counts. In a later analysis, generation probabilities were computed with a VDJ recombination model fitted to out-of-frame rearrangements, and the resulting probabilities were checked against IGoR. In a later analysis, TCR-TCR, TCR-HLA and TCR-CMV co-occurrence was scored with hypergeometric tests, and a repertoire-size bias correction was applied to TCR pairs. False discovery rates were estimated in a later analysis by permuting HLA or CMV assignments 20 times. In a later analysis, co-occurring TCRs were grouped with DBSCAN, and TCRdist sequence similarity was added when clustering was performed within HLA-allele-positive subsets. Repertoires with fewer than 30,000 or more than 120,000 public chains, plus five repertoires with anomalous nucleotide sharing, were excluded from co-occurrence clustering. Held by TCRdb, this immuneACCESS table contains in-frame sequences only and omits some clones. Under half of the omission traces to an unresolved V gene where checked; the cause of the rest is unknown. That table is the source of V, J and clone size, and D and trimming were worked out from the DNA. In this sample the table shows 150,000 to 200,000 clones, roughly 79% of which occur a single time. The ten largest clones capture approximately 0.89% of the sample.

The cohort was made up of under 800 healthy bone marrow donors. All cohort members were sampled while nominally healthy, although unrecorded immune exposures were likely present. The donor was CMV seropositive and belonged to the group of over 250 seropositive cohort members. Each donor provided a peripheral blood sample, and peripheral blood mononuclear cells were used for TCR beta sequencing. Genomic DNA was extracted from the blood cell samples with the Qiagen DNeasy Blood Extraction Kit. Notes on this clone: The antigen it recognizes is unknown. Per-base qualities were not stored, and no clone one base away is much larger.

Its CDR3 holds 14 amino acids, cysteine through phenylalanine. Just CDR3 DNA is preserved here, 42 bases in frame from base 1. Taken from the germline V gene, the CDR1 and CDR2 loops are SNHLY and FYNNEI. V is reduced by 4 bases and J by 0 bases, leaving a spacing of 10 bases between them. The receptor's source is a woman aged 45-65 years in good health and CMV-seropositive. The sequence is built from TRBV2 and TRBJ2-7; no D gene is confidently identified. Sample: PBMCs. For the CDR3, the sequence is CASSADTISYEQYF. DNA sequence: TGTGCCAGCAGTGCTGACACAATCTCCTACGAGCAGTACTTC.